The rows below give T cell receptor beta chains drawn from one sample of a study of early T cells in non-severe SARS-CoV-2 infection. MiXCR was run by TCRdb on the 5' RACE reads, yielding one entry per CDR3 protein. The data contain about 59,000 distinct CDR3 sequences, around 13% of them singletons. The specimen was whole blood. All receptors derive from an adult who was a healthcare worker with PCR-confirmed SARS-CoV-2 infection or an uninfected control (not recorded which). Both conserved end residues are part of each CDR3. A D gene is named only where the DNA matches it firmly. Size tells how often a clone was seen (once, few, many) or the class of an expanded clone, and some rows leave it out.

d_call | j_call | v_call | clone_size | cdr3_nt | cdr3_aa
TRBD1 | TRBJ1-3 | TRBV12-3/TRBV12-4 | . | TGTGCCAGCAGTTTCGGGACAGGGCCGAACTATTTT | CASSFGTGPNYF
TRBD2 | TRBJ2-3 | TRBV5-1 | . | TGCGCCAGCAGCTGGGGACTAGCGACTAGCACAGATACGCAGTATTTT | CASSWGLATSTDTQYF
. | TRBJ2-5 | TRBV5-1 | few | TGCGCCAGCAGTTACCCTTACCGAGAGACCCAGTACTTC | CASSYPYRETQYF
. | TRBJ1-1 | TRBV5-5 | . | TGTGCCAGCAACAGGGTCGTGGGTGACACTGAAGCTTTCTTT | CASNRVVGDTEAFF
. | TRBJ2-2 | TRBV12-3/TRBV12-4 | once | TGTGCCAGCGGCGCGGTCGCCGGCACCGGGGAGCTGTTTTTT | CASGAVAGTGELFF
TRBD2 | TRBJ2-1 | TRBV7-2 | . | TGTGCCAGCAGCTCCAGACTAGCTATATCCTACAATGAGCAGTTCTTC | CASSSRLAISYNEQFF
. | TRBJ2-3 | TRBV7-9 | few | TGTGCCAGCAGCTGGGAAAACACAGATACGCAGTATTTT | CASSWENTDTQYF
. | TRBJ1-5 | TRBV7-9 | . | TGTGCCAGCAGCTTGGCAGGGCTACGGGAGCAGCCCCAGCATTTT | CASSLAGLREQPQHF
. | TRBJ2-7 | TRBV12-3/TRBV12-4 | . | TGTGCCAGCAGTTACGGCGAGAGCTCCTACGAGCAGTACTTC | CASSYGESSYEQYF
. | TRBJ2-3 | TRBV6-2/TRBV6-3 | few | TGTGCCAGCAGTTACCAGGGACTCACAGATACGCAGTATTTT | CASSYQGLTDTQYF
TRBD1 | TRBJ1-1 | TRBV3-1 | few | TGTGCCAGCAGCCAAGGTGGTGGGACAGGGGACACTGAAGCTTTCTTT | CASSQGGGTGDTEAFF
. | TRBJ2-3 | TRBV11-1 | . | TGTGCCAGCAGCTTAGCGCGTTGGGGGACTCTGATGAGAGGCACAGATACGCAGTATTTT | CASSLARWGTLMRGTDTQYF
. | TRBJ2-7 | TRBV30 | many | TGTGCCTGGACTAGCACCGGGATCTACGAGCAGTACTTC | CAWTSTGIYEQYF
. | TRBJ2-1 | TRBV6-5 | many | TGTGCCAGCAGACCCCACCAGGGTGGTGAGCAGTTCTTC | CASRPHQGGEQFF
. | TRBJ1-1 | TRBV14 | . | TGTGCCAGCAGCCAAGATCTGCTGCAGAACACTGAAGCTTTCTTT | CASSQDLLQNTEAFF
. | TRBJ1-2 | TRBV12-3/TRBV12-4 | few | TGTGCCAGCAGCCCCCAGAGCTATGGCTACACCTTC | CASSPQSYGYTF
TRBD1 | TRBJ2-7 | TRBV7-6 | . | TGTGCCAGCAGCTTAGTACCAGGGGGCGCTTCTCCCGAGCAGTACTTC | CASSLVPGGASPEQYF
TRBD1 | TRBJ1-2 | TRBV30 | . | TGTGCCTGGAGGTGGGACAGGGATGGCTACACCTTC | CAWRWDRDGYTF
. | TRBJ2-5 | TRBV13 | few | TGTGCCAGCAGCAACCTAGCCCTCCAAGAGACCCAGTACTTC | CASSNLALQETQYF
. | TRBJ2-5 | TRBV2 | few | TGTGCCAGCGACTCAGGGGAGGAGACCCAGTACTTC | CASDSGEETQYF
TRBD1 | TRBJ2-7 | TRBV27 | many | TGTGCCAGCAGCAGGACAGGCCAGTATCCAGACTACGAGCAGTACTTC | CASSRTGQYPDYEQYF
TRBD1 | TRBJ1-5 | TRBV20-1 | many | TGCAGTGCTAGAGCTCCGGGACAGGGCTGGCAGCCCCAGCATTTT | CSARAPGQGWQPQHF
. | TRBJ1-2 | TRBV30 | few | TGTGCCTGGAGTCCCGCAGATAACTATGGCTACACCTTC | CAWSPADNYGYTF
. | TRBJ1-6 | TRBV14 | few | TGTGCCAGCAGCCTCGACACCGTAAATTCACCCCTCCACTTT | CASSLDTVNSPLHF
. | TRBJ1-5 | TRBV7-8 | . | TGTGCCAGCAGCTTAAGTGCAGGGTCCTATCAGCCCCAGCATTTT | CASSLSAGSYQPQHF
. | TRBJ2-3 | TRBV9 | few | TGTGCCAGCAGCTTCGGTGGGCGGGGAGATACGCAGTATTTT | CASSFGGRGDTQYF